A selection of T cell receptor beta chains follows, all from one sample in a study of T cell responses to AZD1222 COVID-19 vaccine. Profiling relied on immunoSEQ multiplex PCR, and the TCRdb table lists in-frame clones only, not all of them. The table has about 120,000 clones, around 87% seen once. The sequenced sample was peripheral blood, obtained 28 days after the second AZD1222 dose. These receptor sequences come from an adult who received the AZD1222 COVID-19 vaccine. CDR3s include the opening cysteine and the closing phenylalanine or tryptophan. The order of the fields is D gene, V gene, J gene, clone size, CDR3 DNA, CDR3 protein. A D gene is named only where the DNA matches it firmly. Rows may omit the clone size; those that give it use once, few, many or a size class.

D: -; V: TRBV6-6; J: TRBJ1-2; size: -; DNA: TGTGCCAGCAGGAGGGAAAGAGGCTACACCTTC; CDR3: CASRRERGYTF
D: -; V: TRBV5-1; J: TRBJ2-7; size: -; DNA: TGCGCCAGCAGCTTGGGACACTACGAGCAGTACTTC; CDR3: CASSLGHYEQYF
D: -; V: TRBV5-4; J: TRBJ1-2; size: -; DNA: TGTGCCAGCAGCTTGGCGGATTTCAGGGGCTACACCTTC; CDR3: CASSLADFRGYTF
D: -; V: TRBV4-3; J: TRBJ1-5; size: -; DNA: TGCGCCAGCAGCCAAGTCAGGCAGGGGATTCAGCCCCAGCATTTT; CDR3: CASSQVRQGIQPQHF
D: TRBD1; V: TRBV7-2; J: TRBJ1-1; size: -; DNA: TGTGCCAGCAGACAGACAGGGGTGGGACAAGCTTTCTTT; CDR3: CASRQTGVGQAFF
D: TRBD1; V: TRBV5-1; J: TRBJ2-2; size: -; DNA: TGCGCCAGCAGCTTGGTGGTAGGGGGCTCTGACGGGGAGCTGTTTTTT; CDR3: CASSLVVGGSDGELFF
D: TRBD1; V: TRBV10-3; J: TRBJ1-2; size: -; DNA: TGTGCCATCAGTGAGTTGCCCGGGACAGGGGGCGATGGCTACACCTTC; CDR3: CAISELPGTGGDGYTF
D: -; V: TRBV18; J: TRBJ1-1; size: few; DNA: TGTGCCAGCTCAGTATTCGAAGCTGGTGAAGCTTTCTTT; CDR3: CASSVFEAGEAFF
D: -; V: TRBV5-1; J: TRBJ1-1; size: -; DNA: TGCGCCAGCATTAGCGGGCAAGGAGGCACTGAAGCTTTCTTT; CDR3: CASISGQGGTEAFF
D: -; V: TRBV9; J: TRBJ2-7; size: -; DNA: TGTGCCAGCAGCGTAAACCCGTTACCAGAGCAGTACTTC; CDR3: CASSVNPLPEQYF
D: TRBD1; V: TRBV5-6; J: TRBJ1-2; size: -; DNA: TGTGCCAGCAGCTTTGACAGGGGGGCGCTCTTC; CDR3: CASSFDRGALF
D: -; V: TRBV11-3; J: TRBJ2-1; size: -; DNA: TGTGCCAGCAGCTTAGGACAGTCCTACAATGAGCAGTTCTTC; CDR3: CASSLGQSYNEQFF
D: -; V: TRBV6-5; J: TRBJ1-1; size: -; DNA: TGTGCCAGTCATCCTCCAGAGAACACTGAAGCTTTCTTT; CDR3: CASHPPENTEAFF
D: -; V: TRBV19; J: TRBJ2-7; size: -; DNA: TGTGCCAGTAGTCGGACACCTAGCTCCTACGAGCAGTACTTC; CDR3: CASSRTPSSYEQYF
D: -; V: TRBV5-1; J: TRBJ2-7; size: -; DNA: TGCGCCAGCAGCTTGTCTTGGGGGGCCACCTACGAGCAGTACTTC; CDR3: CASSLSWGATYEQYF
D: -; V: TRBV5-1; J: TRBJ1-5; size: once; DNA: TGCGCCAGCAGCCCGGCGGGCGGAAATCAGCCCCAGCATTTT; CDR3: CASSPAGGNQPQHF
D: TRBD1; V: TRBV30; J: TRBJ1-1; size: -; DNA: TGTGCCTGGGGGACAGGGAGCACTGAAGCTTTCTTT; CDR3: CAWGTGSTEAFF
D: -; V: TRBV14; J: TRBJ1-2; size: many; DNA: TGTGCCAGCAGCCAAGAGGTGGGGACGGCCTATGGCTACACCTTC; CDR3: CASSQEVGTAYGYTF
D: TRBD1; V: TRBV6-2/TRBV6-3; J: TRBJ2-3; size: -; DNA: TGTGCCAGCAGCGACAGGGATCACACAGATACGCAGTATTTT; CDR3: CASSDRDHTDTQYF
D: -; V: TRBV5-8; J: TRBJ2-1; size: -; DNA: TGTGCCAGCAGCCCGGTGGGGGGAGTCGATGAGCAGTTCTTC; CDR3: CASSPVGGVDEQFF
D: -; V: TRBV4-1; J: TRBJ2-3; size: -; DNA: TGCGCCAGCCGGGACACCCCTCGCACAGATACGCAGTATTTT; CDR3: CASRDTPRTDTQYF
D: -; V: TRBV2; J: TRBJ1-1; size: -; DNA: TGTGCCAGCAGTGTAACTGAAGCTTTCTTT; CDR3: CASSVTEAFF
D: -; V: TRBV29-1; J: TRBJ1-1; size: -; DNA: TGCAGCGTCCAATATACACGGGACACTGAAGCTTTCTTT; CDR3: CSVQYTRDTEAFF
D: -; V: TRBV2; J: TRBJ1-2; size: few; DNA: TGTGCCAGCAGTGTCAACAGGGCCAGCGTCTATGGCTACACCTTC; CDR3: CASSVNRASVYGYTF
D: -; V: TRBV5-4; J: TRBJ2-3; size: -; DNA: TGTGCCAGCAGCTCCCCCCTGGGGGGTAGCACAGATACGCAGTATTTT; CDR3: CASSSPLGGSTDTQYF
D: -; V: TRBV2; J: TRBJ1-3; size: -; DNA: TGTGCCAGCAGTGAAGGCAGGACCTCTGGAAACACCATATATTTT; CDR3: CASSEGRTSGNTIYF
D: -; V: TRBV6-5; J: TRBJ1-5; size: -; DNA: TGTGCCACCTCTTTGGAACTGGGGCCTCAGCCCCAGCATTTT; CDR3: CATSLELGPQPQHF
D: -; V: TRBV11-3; J: TRBJ1-1; size: few; DNA: TGTGCCAGCAGCCGCGTCGACGGCCGGAACACTGAAGCTTTCTTT; CDR3: CASSRVDGRNTEAFF
D: TRBD1; V: TRBV5-1; J: TRBJ1-6; size: -; DNA: TGCGCCAGCAAGACGACAGGGGATAATTCACCCCTCCACTTT; CDR3: CASKTTGDNSPLHF